These 10 T cell receptor beta chains were sequenced from one sample in a study of blood T cell repertoires in COVID-19 (dated by TCRdb to about 2020). Library preparation was by the immunoSEQ multiplex PCR assay. This immuneACCESS table, as held by TCRdb, lists in-frame sequences with V and J called but not all clones. Of the missing ones, under half trace to an unresolved V gene in checked studies; the others have no known cause. The sample table holds 200,000 to 250,000 clones, of which over 70% were seen once. Of the sample, 3.7% is held by the ten largest clones. The sample consisted of PBMCs or T cells enriched from blood (not recorded which). Receptors originate from a woman aged 25 to 45 who had been exposed to COVID-19.

The count of this clone is one. The chain carries TRBV15 and TRBJ1-1; 9 bases fit TRBD1. The CDR3 is made up of 14 amino acids. Germline V lookup: CDR1 LNHNV, CDR2 YYDKDF (reference sequence). Losses at the gene ends were 6 bases for V and 6 bases for J; bases not matched to a gene: 8. CDR3 region: CATRRDRELAEAFF. In nucleotides, the CDR3 is TGTGCCACCAGGCGGGACAGGGAGTTGGCTGAAGCTTTCTTT.

CDR3 region: CASSRQGGEKLFF. The CDR3 region has the DNA TGCGCCAGCAGCCGCCAGGGTGGTGAAAAACTGTTTTTT. This chain joins TRBV5-1 and TRBJ1-4; D may be TRBD1 (5 bases). Germline lookup yields CDR1 SGHRS and CDR2 YFSETQ. This CDR3 has 13 amino acids. The V and J ends lost 4 bases and 7 bases respectively, with 11 bases between them. The variable domain in full, completed from reference TRBV5-1 and TRBJ1-4, reads KAGVTQTPRYLIKTRGQQVTLSCSPISGHRSVSWYQQTPGQGLQFLFEYFSETQRNKGNFPGRFSGRQFSNSRSEMNVSTLELGDSALYLCASSRQGGEKLFFGSGTQLSVL.

This clone was observed a single time. This chain joins TRBV4-1 and TRBJ1-5; D gene uncertain. Germline CDR1 is MGHRA and CDR2 is YSYEKL. V lost 4 bases, J lost 2 bases, and 6 bases lay in between. The CDR3 runs 13 residues. The CDR3 region is CASSRLGNQPQHF. CDR3 in DNA: TGCGCCAGCAGCCGGTTAGGCAATCAGCCCCAGCATTTT.

The genes are TRBV5-4 and TRBJ2-7, with 8 bases lining up with TRBD2. Germline trimming cut 4 bases from V and 1 base from J; bases unmatched to any gene: 10. The CDR3 covers 16 residues. Germline CDR1 is SGHNT and CDR2 is YYREEE (reference sequence). Here the CDR3 reads CASSPDAGTRSYEQYF. For the CDR3, the DNA is TGTGCCAGCAGCCCTGATGCCGGGACTAGGTCCTACGAGCAGTACTTC.

This chain links TRBV29-1 with TRBJ2-3; 9 positions match TRBD2. The V gene's germline CDR1 is SQVTM and CDR2 ANQGSEA. CDR3 length: 13 amino acids. Trimming removed 7 bases from V and 5 bases from J; junction bases left unmatched: 7. CDR3 DNA: TGCAGCGCAGGTCCTAGCGGGATAGATACGCAGTATTTT. Protein sequence: CSAGPSGIDTQYF.

The gene calls are TRBV5-5 and TRBJ2-1; 9 nucleotides match TRBD2. V gave up 4 bases and J gave up 14 bases; unmatched junction bases: 16. This CDR3 region has 15 residues. Germline loops: CDR1 SGHKS, CDR2 YYEKEE (reference sequence). CDR3 amino acids: CASSPPGAGGEGEFF. In DNA form, the CDR3 reads TGTGCCAGCAGCCCCCCCGGGGCGGGAGGGGAGGGGGAGTTCTTC.

This sequence joins TRBV5-1 and TRBJ2-7, with 9 bases matching TRBD1. J gave up 3 bases and V 2 bases, and 3 bases lay outside the gene matches. CDR3 size: 14 residues. Germline loops: CDR1 SGHRS, CDR2 YFSETQ. The CDR3 reads CASSFRTGDYEQYF. CDR3 DNA: TGCGCCAGCAGCTTTCGGACAGGGGACTACGAGCAGTACTTC. The whole variable domain, remainder taken from reference TRBV5-1 and TRBJ2-7, is KAGVTQTPRYLIKTRGQQVTLSCSPISGHRSVSWYQQTPGQGLQFLFEYFSETQRNKGNFPGRFSGRQFSNSRSEMNVSTLELGDSALYLCASSFRTGDYEQYFGPGTRLTVT.

This clone was seen a few times. The chain carries TRBV19 and TRBJ1-6; TRBD1 matches 10 bases. The trim removed 10 bases at V and 7 bases at J, leaving 4 bases unmatched. This CDR3 contains 13 residues. The germline V gene has CDR1 LNHDA and CDR2 SQIVND (reference sequence). The CDR3 sequence is CATSDRGNSPLHF. In DNA, the CDR3 is TGTGCCACCTCGGACAGGGGGAATTCACCCCTCCACTTT.

The chain uses TRBV7-9 and TRBJ2-7, with 7 bases aligning to TRBD1. The ends lost 4 bases at V and 1 base at J; junction bases unmatched: 4. CDR1 SEHNR and CDR2 FQNEAQ come from the germline V gene (reference sequence). This CDR3 has 14 amino acids. Here the CDR3 DNA reads TGTGCCAGCAGCTCCGGGACAGAATCCTACGAGCAGTACTTC. Translation: CASSSGTESYEQYF. Full variable domain (rest looked up from reference TRBV7-9 and TRBJ2-7): DTGVSQNPRHKITKRGQNVTFRCDPISEHNRLYWYRQTLGQGPEFLTYFQNEAQLEKSRLLSDRFSAERPKGSFSTLEIQRTEQGDSAMYLCASSSGTESYEQYFGPGTRLTVT.

The chain uses TRBV5-1 and TRBJ2-2; 8 nucleotides match TRBD2. V lost 0 bases to trimming and J lost 3 bases; unmatched junction nucleotides: 7. Per germline, CDR1 SGHRS and CDR2 YFSETQ. This CDR3 spans 17 amino acids. DNA of the CDR3: TGCGCCAGCAGCTTGGGGGAGCGGGAGCTACACACCGGGGAGCTGTTTTTT. This gives the protein CASSLGERELHTGELFF. Together with reference TRBV5-1 and TRBJ2-2, the CDR3 gives the full variable domain: KAGVTQTPRYLIKTRGQQVTLSCSPISGHRSVSWYQQTPGQGLQFLFEYFSETQRNKGNFPGRFSGRQFSNSRSEMNVSTLELGDSALYLCASSLGERELHTGELFFGEGSRLTVL.